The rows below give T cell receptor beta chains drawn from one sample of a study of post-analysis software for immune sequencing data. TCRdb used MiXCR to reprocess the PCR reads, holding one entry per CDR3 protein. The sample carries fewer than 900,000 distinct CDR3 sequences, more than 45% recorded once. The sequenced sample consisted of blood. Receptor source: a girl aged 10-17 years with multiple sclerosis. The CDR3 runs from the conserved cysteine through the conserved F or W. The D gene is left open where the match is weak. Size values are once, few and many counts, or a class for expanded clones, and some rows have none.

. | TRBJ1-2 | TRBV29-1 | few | CSVEDRGGVKDYGYTF | TGCAGCGTTGAAGATCGGGGGGGGGTGAAGGACTATGGCTACACCTTC
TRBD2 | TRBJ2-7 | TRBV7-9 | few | CASSLSGRAISYEQYF | TGTGCCAGCAGCTTAAGCGGGAGGGCCATATCCTACGAGCAGTACTTC
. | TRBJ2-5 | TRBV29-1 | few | CSVTAETQYF | TGCAGCGTTACCGCGGAGACCCAGTACTTC
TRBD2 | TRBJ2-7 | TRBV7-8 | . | CASSLKRLAGSYEQYF | TGTGCCAGCAGCTTAAAGAGACTAGCGGGGTCCTACGAGCAGTACTTC
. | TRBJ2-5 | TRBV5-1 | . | CASSLPQYQETQYF | TGCGCCAGCAGCTTGCCACAGTACCAAGAGACCCAGTACTTC
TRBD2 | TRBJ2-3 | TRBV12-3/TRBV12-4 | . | CASIAGGGADTQYF | TGTGCCAGCATAGCGGGAGGCGGAGCAGATACGCAGTATTTT
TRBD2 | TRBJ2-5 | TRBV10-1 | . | CASSESLIAGETQYF | TGCGCCAGCAGTGAGTCCCTCATAGCGGGAGAGACCCAGTACTTC
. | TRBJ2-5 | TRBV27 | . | CASSSTPWETQYF | TGTGCCAGCAGTTCAACCCCTTGGGAGACCCAGTACTTC
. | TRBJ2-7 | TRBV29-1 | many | CSVVGHSSYEQYF | TGCAGCGTTGTTGGGCATAGCTCCTACGAGCAGTACTTC
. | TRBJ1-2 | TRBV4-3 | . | CASSQDRETGNYGYTF | TGCGCCAGCAGCCAAGATCGGGAGACTGGGAACTATGGCTACACCTTC
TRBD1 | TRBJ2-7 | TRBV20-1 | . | CSASHRGAYEQYF | TGCAGTGCTAGTCACAGGGGGGCCTACGAGCAGTACTTC
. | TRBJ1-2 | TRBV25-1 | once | CASSGPEGGGYGYTF | TGTGCCAGCAGTGGCCCGGAAGGAGGTGGCTATGGCTACACCTTC
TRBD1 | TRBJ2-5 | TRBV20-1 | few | CSAGGQGAQETQYF | TGCAGTGCTGGGGGACAGGGGGCCCAAGAGACCCAGTACTTC
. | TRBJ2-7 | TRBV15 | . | CATSRDGRGPEQYF | TGTGCCACCAGCAGAGATGGGAGAGGGCCCGAGCAGTACTTC
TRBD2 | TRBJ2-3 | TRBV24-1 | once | CATSDPTPAGGKTDTQYF | TGTGCCACCAGTGATCCTACTCCTGCGGGAGGGAAGACAGATACGCAGTATTTT
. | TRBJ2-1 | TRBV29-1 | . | CSVSPTTPGVEQFF | TGCAGCGTTTCTCCGACGACCCCGGGGGTTGAGCAGTTCTTC
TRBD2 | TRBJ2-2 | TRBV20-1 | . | CSAGGTSVSTGELFF | TGCAGTGCTGGCGGGACTAGCGTCTCCACCGGGGAGCTGTTTTTT
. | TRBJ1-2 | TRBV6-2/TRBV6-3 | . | CATQDGFNYGYTF | TGTGCCACCCAAGATGGATTCAACTATGGCTACACCTTC
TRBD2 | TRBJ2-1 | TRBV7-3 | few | CASSPPGGSFNEQFF | TGTGCCAGCAGCCCTCCCGGCGGGAGTTTCAATGAGCAGTTCTTC
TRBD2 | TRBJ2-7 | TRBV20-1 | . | CSARDRLADSYEQYF | TGCAGTGCTAGAGATAGGCTAGCGGATTCCTACGAGCAGTACTTC
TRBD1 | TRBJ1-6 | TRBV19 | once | CASSSRDRSSLLHF | TGTGCCAGTAGCTCCCGGGACAGGTCTTCACTCCTCCACTTT
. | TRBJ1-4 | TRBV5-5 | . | CASSRGAENEKLFF | TGTGCCAGCAGCCGGGGGGCAGAAAATGAAAAACTGTTTTTT
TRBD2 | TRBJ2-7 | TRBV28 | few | CASSPSPFSGSLANEQYF | TGTGCCAGCAGTCCCTCCCCTTTTAGCGGGAGTTTAGCAAACGAGCAGTACTTC
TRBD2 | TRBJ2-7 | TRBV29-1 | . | CSVELRTSGYEQYF | TGCAGCGTGGAGCTTCGGACTAGCGGCTACGAGCAGTACTTC
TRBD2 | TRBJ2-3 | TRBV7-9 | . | CASSSRGDSGRAPDTQYF | TGTGCCAGCAGCTCCCGAGGGGATAGCGGGAGAGCGCCAGATACGCAGTATTTT
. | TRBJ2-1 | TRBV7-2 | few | CASSLASVVVRQFF | TGTGCCAGCAGCTTAGCTTCCGTGGTCGTAAGGCAGTTCTTC